Listed below are T cell receptor beta chains from one sample, sequenced in a study of blood T cell repertoires in COVID-19. Measured with immunoSEQ multiplex PCR; TCRdb has only the in-frame clones, and not every one. The sample has tens of thousands of clones; around 82% are singletons. Material for sequencing was peripheral blood. Receptor source: a middle-aged man with acute or convalescent COVID-19. Each CDR3 is given with its conserved first and last residue.

TRBJ2-1	TRBV24-1	CATSDPGSASYNEQFF
TRBJ2-4	TRBV30	CAWSHQGLDKNIQYF
TRBJ1-2	TRBV18	CASSPVVSYGYTF
TRBJ2-7	TRBV7-2	CASSLGGLAGILYEQYF
TRBJ1-1	TRBV27	CASSPRALRGNTEAFF
TRBJ2-5	TRBV5-1	CASRYSQETQYF
TRBJ2-4	TRBV6-5	CASRPGQSLGIQYF
TRBJ1-4	TRBV2	CASRDRTGNEKLFF
TRBJ2-1	TRBV11-2	CASRDYYYNEQFF
TRBJ1-2	TRBV19	CASSMVVTGANYGYTF
TRBJ1-6	TRBV3-1/TRBV3-2	CASSFRQGSSPLHF
TRBJ2-1	TRBV20-1	CSASGAAGDVGEQFF
TRBJ1-2	TRBV14	CASSQARQGGGYTF
TRBJ2-7	TRBV7-9	CASSAGQGNGEQYF
TRBJ2-3	TRBV9	CASSVEPGRTDTQYF
TRBJ2-7	TRBV11-2	CASSLQNSGDYEQYF
TRBJ1-4	TRBV9	CASSTPGQNEKLFF
TRBJ1-2	TRBV7-9	CASTHELGGGYTF
TRBJ1-1	TRBV2	CASNSRREGTEAFF
TRBJ2-5	TRBV7-2	CASSLGVASGNQETQYF
TRBJ1-3	TRBV30	CAWSVKGARGNTIYF
TRBJ1-5	TRBV12-5	CASGWDRDQPQHF
TRBJ2-5	TRBV20-1	CSATETQYF
TRBJ1-1	TRBV6-5	CASILWTGRAQAFF
TRBJ2-1	TRBV5-1	CASSLFSGGADEQFF
TRBJ2-7	TRBV11-2	CASSPGLAGGIPYYEQYF
TRBJ2-7	TRBV18	CASSPQQTASYEQYF
TRBJ1-1	TRBV27	CASSFLITGGKTEAFF
TRBJ2-3	TRBV5-1	CASSFEAGGPDTQYF
TRBJ2-2	TRBV24-1	CATSEPSGGTGELFF
TRBJ1-5	TRBV7-8	CASSPGSQPQHF
TRBJ1-6	TRBV6-6	CASSYGLINSPLHF
TRBJ2-7	TRBV19	CASSPDTTPTYEQYF
TRBJ2-3	TRBV29-1	CRAGGETDTQYF
TRBJ2-3	TRBV20-1	CSASRYTRTPDTQYF
TRBJ2-3	TRBV6-4	CASSDRGWPDTQYF
TRBJ1-2	TRBV29-1	CSVLQGNSPIYGYTF
TRBJ2-1	TRBV9	CASSVGPGTEQFF
TRBJ1-2	TRBV14	CASSQANRANYGYTF
TRBJ2-3	TRBV9	CASSLSVGGGYTDTQYF
TRBJ1-5	TRBV30	CAWSVDWNQPQHF
TRBJ2-2	TRBV6-8	CASSYRNRGQRYTGELFF
TRBJ1-6	TRBV20-1	CSASRDRGNSPLHF
TRBJ2-3	TRBV11-2	CASSLEAGKRIHSMTDTQYF
TRBJ2-7	TRBV7-2	CASSLMRQAGRYEQYF
TRBJ2-5	TRBV27	CASSTSRQNQETQYF
TRBJ1-6	TRBV3-1/TRBV3-2	CASRRDSVNHSPLHF
TRBJ1-6	TRBV6-6	CASSDRVDSPLHF
TRBJ2-4	TRBV19	CASSTGQTTKNIQYF
TRBJ2-7	TRBV3-1/TRBV3-2	CASSQDRSLGTHTPSEQYF
TRBJ1-1	TRBV6-5	CASSSTLSSTEAFF
TRBJ2-7	TRBV5-1	CASTKTGSTYEQYF
TRBJ2-3	TRBV3-1/TRBV3-2	CASSQDPSGTQYF
TRBJ2-2	TRBV3-1/TRBV3-2	CASSLGGARTGELFF
TRBJ2-3	TRBV5-1	CASSLGLAADTQYF
TRBJ2-1	TRBV6-5	CASISGRVGNEQFF
TRBJ1-1	TRBV5-1	CASSSLPGQITEAFF
TRBJ2-7	TRBV20-1	CSASSGHEQYF
TRBJ1-1	TRBV19	CASSAPGEWTEAFF
TRBJ2-5	TRBV2	CASSEAQRLAGLEETQYF